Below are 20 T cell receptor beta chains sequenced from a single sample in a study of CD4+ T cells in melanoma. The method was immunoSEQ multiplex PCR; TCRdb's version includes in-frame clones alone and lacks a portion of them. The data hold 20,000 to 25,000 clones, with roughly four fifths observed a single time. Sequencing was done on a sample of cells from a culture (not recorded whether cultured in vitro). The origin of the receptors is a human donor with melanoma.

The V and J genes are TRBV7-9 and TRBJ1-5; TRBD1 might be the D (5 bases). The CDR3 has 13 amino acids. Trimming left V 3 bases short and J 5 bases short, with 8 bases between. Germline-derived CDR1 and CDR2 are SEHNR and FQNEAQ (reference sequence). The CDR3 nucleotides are TGTGCCAGCAGCTTGCAAGGGGATCAGCCCCAGCATTTT. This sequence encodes CASSLQGDQPQHF.

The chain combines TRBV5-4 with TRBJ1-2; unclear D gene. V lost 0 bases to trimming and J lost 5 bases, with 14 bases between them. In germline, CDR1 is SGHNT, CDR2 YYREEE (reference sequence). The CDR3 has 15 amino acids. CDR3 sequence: CASSLAVDGRYGYTF. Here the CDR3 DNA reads TGTGCCAGCAGCTTGGCCGTTGACGGGAGGTATGGCTACACCTTC. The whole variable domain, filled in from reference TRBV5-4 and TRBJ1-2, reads ETGVTQSPTHLIKTRGQQVTLRCSSQSGHNTVSWYQQALGQGPQFIFQYYREEENGRGNFPPRFSGLQFPNYSSELNVNALELDDSALYLCASSLAVDGRYGYTFGSGTRLTVV.

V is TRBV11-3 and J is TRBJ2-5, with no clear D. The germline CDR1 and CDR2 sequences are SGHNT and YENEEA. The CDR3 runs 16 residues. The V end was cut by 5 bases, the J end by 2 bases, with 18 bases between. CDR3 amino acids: CASSANKNGPQETQYF. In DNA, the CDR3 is TGTGCCAGCAGCGCCAACAAGAATGGACCTCAAGAGACCCAGTACTTC.

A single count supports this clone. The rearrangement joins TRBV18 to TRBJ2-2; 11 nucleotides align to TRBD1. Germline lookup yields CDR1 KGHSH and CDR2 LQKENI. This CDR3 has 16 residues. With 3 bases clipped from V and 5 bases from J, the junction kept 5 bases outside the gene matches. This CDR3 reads CASSPRTGGLTGELFF. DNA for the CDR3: TGTGCCAGCTCACCCCGGACAGGGGGCTTAACCGGGGAGCTGTTTTTT.

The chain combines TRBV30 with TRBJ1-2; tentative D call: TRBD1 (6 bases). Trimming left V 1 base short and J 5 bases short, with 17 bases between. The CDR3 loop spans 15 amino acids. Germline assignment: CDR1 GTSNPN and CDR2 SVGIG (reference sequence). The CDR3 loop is CAWSEWGGFLYGYTF. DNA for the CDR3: TGTGCCTGGAGTGAATGGGGGGGCTTCTTATATGGCTACACCTTC.

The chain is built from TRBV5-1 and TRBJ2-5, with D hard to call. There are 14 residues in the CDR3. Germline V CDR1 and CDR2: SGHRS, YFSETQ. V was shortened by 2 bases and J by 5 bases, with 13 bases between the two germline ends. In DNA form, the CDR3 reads TGCGCCAGCAGCTTAATGGTAGGGCGGGAGACCCAGTACTTC. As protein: CASSLMVGRETQYF.

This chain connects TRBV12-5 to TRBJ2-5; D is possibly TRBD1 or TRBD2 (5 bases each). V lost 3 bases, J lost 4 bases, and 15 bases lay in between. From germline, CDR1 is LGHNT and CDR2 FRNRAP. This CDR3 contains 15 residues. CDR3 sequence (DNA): TGTGCTAGTGGTTTTTGGGGGACGTCGGGAGAGACCCAGTACTTC. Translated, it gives CASGFWGTSGETQYF.

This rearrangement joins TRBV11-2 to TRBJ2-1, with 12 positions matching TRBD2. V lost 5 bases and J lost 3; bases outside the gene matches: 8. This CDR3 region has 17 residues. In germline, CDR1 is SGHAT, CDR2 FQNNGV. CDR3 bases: TGTGCCAGCAGCCCTGGAACTAGCGGGGGGCTCTACAATGAGCAGTTCTTC. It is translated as CASSPGTSGGLYNEQFF. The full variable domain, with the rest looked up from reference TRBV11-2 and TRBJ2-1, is EAGVAQSPRYKIIEKRQSVAFWCNPISGHATLYWYQQILGQGPKLLIQFQNNGVVDDSQLPKDRFSAERLKGVDSTLKIQPAKLEDSAVYLCASSPGTSGGLYNEQFFGPGTRLTVL.

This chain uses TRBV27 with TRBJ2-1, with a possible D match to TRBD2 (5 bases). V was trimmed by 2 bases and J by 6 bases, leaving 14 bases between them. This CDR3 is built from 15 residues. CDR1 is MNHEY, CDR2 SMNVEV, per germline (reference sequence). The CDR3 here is CASSLTGKVANEQFF. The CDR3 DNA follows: TGTGCCAGCAGTTTAACGGGGAAAGTTGCCAATGAGCAGTTCTTC.

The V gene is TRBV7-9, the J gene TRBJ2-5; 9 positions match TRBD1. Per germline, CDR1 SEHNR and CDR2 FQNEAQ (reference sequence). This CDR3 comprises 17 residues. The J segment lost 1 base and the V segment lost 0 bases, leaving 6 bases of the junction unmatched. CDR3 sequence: CASSLARTGELQETQYF. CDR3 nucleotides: TGTGCCAGCAGCTTAGCTCGGACAGGGGAACTCCAAGAGACCCAGTACTTC.

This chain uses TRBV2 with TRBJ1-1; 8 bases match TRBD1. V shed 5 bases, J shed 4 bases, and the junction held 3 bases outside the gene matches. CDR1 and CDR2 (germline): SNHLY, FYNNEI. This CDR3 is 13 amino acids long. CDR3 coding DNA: TGTGCCAGCAGTTCCGGACAGGGCACTGAAGCTTTCTTT. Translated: CASSSGQGTEAFF.

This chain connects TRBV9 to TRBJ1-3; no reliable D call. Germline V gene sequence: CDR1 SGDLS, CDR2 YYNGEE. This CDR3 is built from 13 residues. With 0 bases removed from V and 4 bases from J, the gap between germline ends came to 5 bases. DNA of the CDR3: TGTGCCAGCAGCGTAGCCGGGGGAAACACCATATATTTT. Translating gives CASSVAGGNTIYF.

The CDR3 nucleotides read TGTGCCAGCAGCTTCCGGGATAGTAATTCACCCCTCCACTTT. Translation gives CASSFRDSNSPLHF. V and J are TRBV7-8 and TRBJ1-6; no clear D gene. The CDR3 consists of 14 residues. V was clipped by 3 bases and J by 6 bases, with 9 bases between them. CDR1 is SGHVS, CDR2 FQNEAQ, per germline.

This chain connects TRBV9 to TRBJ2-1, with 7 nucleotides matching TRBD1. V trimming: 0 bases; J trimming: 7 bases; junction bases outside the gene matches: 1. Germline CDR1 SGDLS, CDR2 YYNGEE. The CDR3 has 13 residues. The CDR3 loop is CASSVEQGNEQFF. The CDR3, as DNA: TGTGCCAGCAGCGTAGAACAGGGGAATGAGCAGTTCTTC.

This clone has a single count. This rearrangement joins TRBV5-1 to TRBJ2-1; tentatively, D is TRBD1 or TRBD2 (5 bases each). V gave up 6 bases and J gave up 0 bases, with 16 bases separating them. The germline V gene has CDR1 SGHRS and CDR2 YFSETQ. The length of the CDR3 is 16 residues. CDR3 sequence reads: CASTIRAGSSYNEQFF. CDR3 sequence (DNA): TGCGCCAGCACCATCCGGGCAGGGAGCTCCTACAATGAGCAGTTCTTC.

As DNA, the CDR3 is TGTGCCAGCTCTAGGGGGAATTACCAGCCCCAGCATTTT. Its protein product is CASSRGNYQPQHF. The chain is built from TRBV7-2 and TRBJ1-5; weak D call: TRBD1 (6 bases). Germline CDR1 SGHTA, CDR2 FQGNSA. This CDR3 has 13 amino acids. Trimming pared 8 bases from V and 7 bases from J, leaving 15 bases between.

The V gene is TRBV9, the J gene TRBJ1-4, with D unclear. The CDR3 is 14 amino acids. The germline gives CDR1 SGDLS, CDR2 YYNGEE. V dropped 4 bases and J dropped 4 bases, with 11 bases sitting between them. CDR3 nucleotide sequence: TGTGCCAGCAGCCTAACCGCGGATAATGAAAAACTGTTTTTT. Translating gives CASSLTADNEKLFF.

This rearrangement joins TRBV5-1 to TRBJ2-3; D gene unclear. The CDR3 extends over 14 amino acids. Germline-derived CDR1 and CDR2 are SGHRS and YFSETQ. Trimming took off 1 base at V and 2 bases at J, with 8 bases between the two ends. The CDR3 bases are TGCGCCAGCAGCTTGACTTTTCTCACAGATACGCAGTATTTT. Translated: CASSLTFLTDTQYF.

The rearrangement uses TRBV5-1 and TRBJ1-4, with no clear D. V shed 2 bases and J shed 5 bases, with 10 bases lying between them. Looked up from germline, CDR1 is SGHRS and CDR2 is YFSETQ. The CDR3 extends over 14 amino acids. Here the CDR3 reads CASSFSRQNEKLFF. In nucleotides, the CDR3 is TGCGCCAGCAGCTTCAGCAGGCAGAATGAAAAACTGTTTTTT. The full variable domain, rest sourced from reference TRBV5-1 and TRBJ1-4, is KAGVTQTPRYLIKTRGQQVTLSCSPISGHRSVSWYQQTPGQGLQFLFEYFSETQRNKGNFPGRFSGRQFSNSRSEMNVSTLELGDSALYLCASSFSRQNEKLFFGSGTQLSVL.

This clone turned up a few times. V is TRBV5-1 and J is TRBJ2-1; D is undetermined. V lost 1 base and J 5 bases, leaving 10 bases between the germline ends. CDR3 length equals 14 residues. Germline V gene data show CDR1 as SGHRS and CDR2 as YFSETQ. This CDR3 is CASSLKGRNNEQFF. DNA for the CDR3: TGCGCCAGCAGCTTGAAAGGCCGAAACAATGAGCAGTTCTTC.